The next 14 T cell receptor beta chains were all read from a single sample in a study of shared clonotypes between healthy human individuals. Only in-frame clones appear in the TCRdb table, and some are missing; sequencing was by immunoSEQ multiplex PCR. The sample shows roughly 1,000,000 clones, around 78% of them seen only once. The sample was memory CD4+ T cells from PBMCs. Subset meaning: CD45RA-negative fraction. The source of these receptors is a man aged 18 to 29 in good health. Some clones in this sample may be carry-over from other donors' samples.

The chain combines TRBV4-2 with TRBJ1-1; possible D gene TRBD1, 5 bases. Germline lookup yields CDR1 LGHNA and CDR2 YNFKEQ. The CDR3 extends over 14 amino acids. The V and J ends lost 1 base and 2 bases respectively, with 8 bases between them. The CDR3 DNA is TGTGCCAGCAGCCAAGCAGGGCAAAACACTGAAGCTTTCTTT. Protein product: CASSQAGQNTEAFF.

The CDR3 DNA follows: TGTGCCAGCAGTTTAAAAACAGGGGTCGGGGAGCTGTTTTTT. Translated, it gives CASSLKTGVGELFF. The V gene is TRBV27, the J gene TRBJ2-2; 7 positions match TRBD1. The V gene end was trimmed by 2 bases and the J gene end by 7 bases; junction bases not matched to a gene: 4. The CDR3 runs 14 residues. From germline, CDR1 is MNHEY and CDR2 SMNVEV (reference sequence).

This chain joins TRBV28 and TRBJ2-7; tentatively, D is TRBD2 (5 bases). The CDR3 is made up of 11 amino acids. The V and J ends lost 3 bases and 8 bases respectively, with 8 bases between them. The germline CDR1 and CDR2 sequences are MDHEN and SYDVKM. The CDR3 nucleotides are TGTGCCAGCAGTTTTGGGAGTCAGCAGTACTTC. This codes for CASSFGSQQYF. Looking up the rest from reference TRBV28 and TRBJ2-7 gives the full variable domain: DVKVTQSSRYLVKRTGEKVFLECVQDMDHENMFWYRQDPGLGLRLIYFSYDVKMKEKGDIPEGYSVSREKKERFSLILESASTNQTSMYLCASSFGSQQYFGPGTRLTVT.

The chain couples TRBV6-1 to TRBJ2-3, with D uncertain. Per germline, CDR1 MNHNS and CDR2 SASEGT. Trimming left V 1 base short and J 6 bases short, with 14 bases between. The CDR3 spans 15 residues. DNA for the CDR3: TGTGCCAGCAGTGAAGGAGTAATACGAGCCGATACGCAGTATTTT. It is translated as CASSEGVIRADTQYF.

The rearrangement uses TRBV28 and TRBJ1-5; a weak D match, TRBD1 (5 bases). The CDR3 spans 15 residues. CDR1 is MDHEN, CDR2 SYDVKM, per germline. Trimming removed 6 bases at V and 7 bases at J, with 19 bases between. This CDR3 reads CASSLLGHVTQPQHF. The CDR3 DNA sequence: TGTGCCAGCAGCCTACTCGGACATGTCACCCAGCCCCAGCATTTT.

CDR3 protein: CASSRTGSGRFQETQYF. DNA of the CDR3: TGTGCCAGCAGCCGGACTGGGAGCGGCCGCTTCCAAGAGACCCAGTACTTC. The V call is TRBV7-2, the J call TRBJ2-5; D possibly corresponds to TRBD2 (5 bases). The CDR3 extends over 17 amino acids. V was trimmed by 5 bases and J by 1 base, leaving 20 bases between them. Looked up from germline, CDR1 is SGHTA and CDR2 is FQGNSA.

V is TRBV7-9 and J is TRBJ1-6; D is uncertain. CDR1 and CDR2 from the germline V gene are SEHNR and FQNEAQ (reference sequence). This CDR3 is 12 amino acids long. Trimming left V 3 bases short and J 10 bases short, with 7 bases between. The CDR3 DNA sequence: TGTGCCAGCAGCTTTCAAGGGTCACCCCTCCACTTT. Protein: CASSFQGSPLHF.

The chain combines TRBV29-1 with TRBJ2-3; 9 nucleotides line up with TRBD1. This CDR3 region has 14 residues. The junction had 2 bases not matched to a gene; V was cut back by 3 bases and J by 1 base. Germline V gene lookup returns CDR1 SQVTM and CDR2 ANQGSEA. The CDR3 coding sequence is TGCAGCGTTGAGAGGGACAGGGGCACAGATACGCAGTATTTT. Amino acid sequence: CSVERDRGTDTQYF.

This clone was detected once. The rearrangement joins TRBV30 to TRBJ1-1, with D unresolved. The CDR3 has 13 residues. Per the germline V gene, CDR1 is GTSNPN and CDR2 is SVGIG (reference sequence). Trimming removed 7 bases at V and 4 bases at J, with 16 bases between. The chain's CDR3 is CAYTRVYGTEAFF. The CDR3 bases are TGTGCCTACACGCGGGTATACGGCACTGAAGCTTTCTTT.

This chain links TRBV7-8 with TRBJ2-7; D unresolved. Germline V lookup: CDR1 SGHVS, CDR2 FQNEAQ. V shed 4 bases and J shed 6 bases, with 10 bases lying between them. The CDR3 runs to 12 residues. CDR3 residues: CASSSGSLEQYF. CDR3 coding DNA: TGTGCCAGCAGCTCAGGTTCTCTCGAGCAGTACTTC.

The chain employs TRBV18 and TRBJ2-7, with 10 bases identical to TRBD2. CDR3 length: 14 residues. V shed 6 bases and J 3 bases; nucleotides not matched to a gene: 5. CDR1 and CDR2 (germline): KGHSH, LQKENI. This chain's CDR3 is CASSRTSGHYEQYF. For the CDR3, the DNA is TGTGCCAGCTCGCGGACTAGCGGCCACTACGAGCAGTACTTC.

V and J are TRBV9 and TRBJ2-1, with 15 bases fitting TRBD2. With 3 bases clipped from V and 9 bases from J, the junction kept 7 bases outside the gene matches. The germline gives CDR1 SGDLS, CDR2 YYNGEE. The CDR3 is 16 amino acids. The CDR3 protein is CASSDRTSGRGGEQFF. The CDR3 coding sequence is TGTGCCAGCAGCGACCGGACTAGCGGGAGGGGGGGTGAGCAGTTCTTC.

Turning to this clone: Since a much larger clone is just one base distant, this may be a read error. The chain employs TRBV6-1 and TRBJ1-1; D gene unclear. This CDR3 has 14 amino acids. With 4 bases removed from V and 4 bases from J, the gap between germline ends came to 13 bases. The germline V gene has CDR1 MNHNS and CDR2 SASEGT. The CDR3 DNA reads as TGTGCCAGCAGTGCTCTCCCGGGGAGCACTGAAGCTTTCTTT. This translates into CASSALPGSTEAFF.

The CDR3 DNA sequence: TGTGCCAGCTCACCGATGAAAAGCACTGAAGCTTTCTTT. It is translated as CASSPMKSTEAFF. The chain has TRBV18 and TRBJ1-1; D unresolved. The V gene lost 3 bases and the J gene lost 4 bases, with 9 bases spanning the gap. Germline V gene sequence: CDR1 KGHSH, CDR2 LQKENI. The CDR3 spans 13 residues.